A selection of T cell receptor beta chains follows, all from one sample in a study of control samples from healthy donors and cancer patients. Here immunoSEQ multiplex PCR was the method, and the copy in TCRdb shows in-frame clones only, minus some. The data show tens of thousands of clones, over 85% seen once. The sample comprised PBMCs. These receptors were obtained from a woman aged 55-75 years with head and neck cancer. Each CDR3 is given with its conserved first and last residue. The order of the fields is V gene, J gene, clone size, D gene, CDR3 DNA, CDR3 protein. The D gene is left open where the match is weak. Only part of the rows carry a size: once, few, many, or a class if the clone is expanded.

v_gene: TRBV9
j_gene: TRBJ1-5
abundance: NA
d_gene: NA
CDR3nt: TGTGCCAGCAGCGTAGTTCCGGGTCAGCCCCAGCATTTT
CDR3aa: CASSVVPGQPQHF

v_gene: TRBV19
j_gene: TRBJ1-2
abundance: NA
d_gene: NA
CDR3nt: TGTGCCAGTAGTATCCAGGGAGCTAACTATGGCTACACCTTC
CDR3aa: CASSIQGANYGYTF

v_gene: TRBV2
j_gene: TRBJ2-1
abundance: NA
d_gene: NA
CDR3nt: TGTGCCAGCAGTGAAGGGACCTACAATGAGCAGTTCTTC
CDR3aa: CASSEGTYNEQFF

v_gene: TRBV19
j_gene: TRBJ2-1
abundance: NA
d_gene: NA
CDR3nt: TGTGCCTCTACCTCCTGGGGTTACAATGAGCAGTTCTTC
CDR3aa: CASTSWGYNEQFF

v_gene: TRBV14
j_gene: TRBJ1-1
abundance: NA
d_gene: NA
CDR3nt: TGTGCCAGCAGCCAACAGAAGAACACTGAAGCTTTCTTT
CDR3aa: CASSQQKNTEAFF

v_gene: TRBV16
j_gene: TRBJ1-1
abundance: NA
d_gene: NA
CDR3nt: TGTGCCAGCAGAGGGACGGTGAACACTGAAGCTTTCTTT
CDR3aa: CASRGTVNTEAFF

v_gene: TRBV19
j_gene: TRBJ2-5
abundance: NA
d_gene: TRBD1
CDR3nt: TGTGCCAGTAGTTCCGGACAGGTCCGTTTTTCGGGGGAGACCCAGTACTTC
CDR3aa: CASSSGQVRFSGETQYF

v_gene: TRBV19
j_gene: TRBJ2-2
abundance: NA
d_gene: NA
CDR3nt: TGTGCCAGTACCCCTCAGTCGGGAGCGGCCGGGGAGCTGTTTTTT
CDR3aa: CASTPQSGAAGELFF

v_gene: TRBV12-3/TRBV12-4
j_gene: TRBJ2-5
abundance: once
d_gene: NA
CDR3nt: TGTGCCAGCAGTTTCCAGGGGCCAGAGACCCAGTACTTC
CDR3aa: CASSFQGPETQYF

v_gene: TRBV30
j_gene: TRBJ1-1
abundance: NA
d_gene: NA
CDR3nt: TGTGCCTGGAGTGTAGGTATAGTCGTGAACACTGAAGCTTTCTTT
CDR3aa: CAWSVGIVVNTEAFF